The rows below give T cell receptor beta chains drawn from one sample of a study of OX40 agonist ivuxolimab in advanced cancers. Libraries were prepared by immunoSEQ multiplex PCR; TCRdb keeps only in-frame clonotypes and omits some of them. The table includes tens of thousands of clones, around 80% detected once. The material was CD4+ or CD8+ T cells sorted from blood, obtained in a trial of the OX40 agonist ivuxolimab. All receptors derive from an adult with an advanced solid tumor such as melanoma, head and neck, liver or kidney cancer. CDR3s include the opening cysteine and the closing phenylalanine or tryptophan. A D gene is named only where the DNA matches it firmly. Some rows mark clone size as missing; the rest say once, few, many or name a class of expanded clone.

CDR3nt: TGTGCCAGCAGCCCCAGGGTAAATCAGCCCCAGCATTTT
CDR3aa: CASSPRVNQPQHF
j_gene: TRBJ1-5
d_gene: NA
v_gene: TRBV6-5
abundance: once

CDR3nt: TGTGCCAGCAGCGCCCCGGGATTAGTATTTGGTGGCTACACCTTC
CDR3aa: CASSAPGLVFGGYTF
j_gene: TRBJ1-2
d_gene: NA
v_gene: TRBV9
abundance: NA

CDR3nt: TGTGCCAGCAGCCCCGCCCTTGCAACTAATGAAAAACTGTTTTTT
CDR3aa: CASSPALATNEKLFF
j_gene: TRBJ1-4
d_gene: NA
v_gene: TRBV27
abundance: NA

CDR3nt: TGTGCCAGCAGAATAAGACAGGGCGGCTATGGCTACACCTTC
CDR3aa: CASRIRQGGYGYTF
j_gene: TRBJ1-2
d_gene: TRBD1
v_gene: TRBV6-5
abundance: NA

CDR3nt: TGTGCCAGCACATCCGGGGCAGCCCGAGAAGCTTTCTTT
CDR3aa: CASTSGAAREAFF
j_gene: TRBJ1-1
d_gene: NA
v_gene: TRBV28
abundance: NA

CDR3nt: TGTGCCAGCTCACCAACCCAGGATAATTCACCCCTCCACTTT
CDR3aa: CASSPTQDNSPLHF
j_gene: TRBJ1-6
d_gene: NA
v_gene: TRBV18
abundance: NA

CDR3nt: TGTGCCAGCAGGGCACAGTTGCCCCAGGGTGATTCACCCCTCCACTTT
CDR3aa: CASRAQLPQGDSPLHF
j_gene: TRBJ1-6
d_gene: NA
v_gene: TRBV7-2
abundance: NA

CDR3nt: TGTGCCAGTAGTATAGAAGGCGGCAGGGGGTCGGGGGAGCTGTTTTTT
CDR3aa: CASSIEGGRGSGELFF
j_gene: TRBJ2-2
d_gene: TRBD1
v_gene: TRBV19
abundance: NA

CDR3nt: TGTGCCAGTACCACAGGTGAGGGTACAGATACGCAGTATTTT
CDR3aa: CASTTGEGTDTQYF
j_gene: TRBJ2-3
d_gene: NA
v_gene: TRBV19
abundance: NA

CDR3nt: TGTGCCAGCAGTTTGACAGTTTTCCGCCCCAATGAAAAACTGTTTTTT
CDR3aa: CASSLTVFRPNEKLFF
j_gene: TRBJ1-4
d_gene: NA
v_gene: TRBV6-5
abundance: NA

CDR3nt: TGTGCCAGCAGTTATCGGGGTATGGGCACTGAAGCTTTCTTT
CDR3aa: CASSYRGMGTEAFF
j_gene: TRBJ1-1
d_gene: NA
v_gene: TRBV6-5
abundance: NA

CDR3nt: TGCGCCAGCAGCCAAGAGGCTAGCGGGAGGTCTGAGCAGTTCTTC
CDR3aa: CASSQEASGRSEQFF
j_gene: TRBJ2-1
d_gene: TRBD2
v_gene: TRBV4-1
abundance: once

CDR3nt: TGCGCCAGCAGTGGTGGCTTGCACAGGAACACCGGGGAGCTGTTTTTT
CDR3aa: CASSGGLHRNTGELFF
j_gene: TRBJ2-2
d_gene: NA
v_gene: TRBV10-1
abundance: NA

CDR3nt: TGTGCCAGCTCACTTCAAGCGCCTGCGGGGGGGCTTTGGAACATTCAGTACTTC
CDR3aa: CASSLQAPAGGLWNIQYF
j_gene: TRBJ2-4
d_gene: TRBD2
v_gene: TRBV18
abundance: NA

CDR3nt: TGTGCCAGCAGCTTATGGACAGGGGTGAACACTGAAGCTTTCTTT
CDR3aa: CASSLWTGVNTEAFF
j_gene: TRBJ1-1
d_gene: TRBD1
v_gene: TRBV7-8
abundance: NA

CDR3nt: TGTGCCAGCAGCTTGGCCGGCGGGGAGCAGTTCTTC
CDR3aa: CASSLAGGEQFF
j_gene: TRBJ2-1
d_gene: NA
v_gene: TRBV5-4
abundance: NA

CDR3nt: TGTGCCAGCAGCTCCTCCCCCGGACTAGTAGCCTCAGATACGCAGTATTTT
CDR3aa: CASSSSPGLVASDTQYF
j_gene: TRBJ2-3
d_gene: TRBD2
v_gene: TRBV9
abundance: NA

CDR3nt: TGTGCCAGCAGAGCGGGCGAGTCGGTGGTCTCCTCCTACGAGCAGTACTTC
CDR3aa: CASRAGESVVSSYEQYF
j_gene: TRBJ2-7
d_gene: NA
v_gene: TRBV10-3
abundance: NA

CDR3nt: TGTGCCAGCAGCTTAGCGCCGCAGGGACAGGAGACCCAGTACTTC
CDR3aa: CASSLAPQGQETQYF
j_gene: TRBJ2-5
d_gene: TRBD1
v_gene: TRBV7-2
abundance: NA

CDR3nt: TGTGCCAGCTCACCCGGAGCTAATCAGCCCCAGCATTTT
CDR3aa: CASSPGANQPQHF
j_gene: TRBJ1-5
d_gene: NA
v_gene: TRBV18
abundance: NA

CDR3nt: TGTGCCGCGGGGGTAGGTGATTCACCCCTCCACTTT
CDR3aa: CAAGVGDSPLHF
j_gene: TRBJ1-6
d_gene: NA
v_gene: TRBV28
abundance: NA

CDR3nt: TGTGCCAGCAGTGAATTTCTAGGTGCTCTACTCTATGGCTACACCTTC
CDR3aa: CASSEFLGALLYGYTF
j_gene: TRBJ1-2
d_gene: NA
v_gene: TRBV6-1
abundance: NA

CDR3nt: TGTACCAGCAGCTTAGTGGCCGGTTACAATGAGCAGTTCTTC
CDR3aa: CTSSLVAGYNEQFF
j_gene: TRBJ2-1
d_gene: NA
v_gene: TRBV7-9
abundance: NA

CDR3nt: TGTGCCAGCAGCTTGGACCCCGACGTAAACACCGGGGAGCTGTTTTTT
CDR3aa: CASSLDPDVNTGELFF
j_gene: TRBJ2-2
d_gene: NA
v_gene: TRBV5-4
abundance: few

CDR3nt: TGTGCCAGCTCTGAGGGGCGCATCCAGCATTTT
CDR3aa: CASSEGRIQHF
j_gene: TRBJ1-5
d_gene: NA
v_gene: TRBV7-8
abundance: NA

CDR3nt: TGCGCCAGCAGCTTAGCGGGACTTCAACTTGGGGGCTACACCTTC
CDR3aa: CASSLAGLQLGGYTF
j_gene: TRBJ1-2
d_gene: NA
v_gene: TRBV5-1
abundance: NA

CDR3nt: TGTGCCAGCAGCTCCAAACCGGGACTAGCGGGATACAATGAGCAGTTCTTC
CDR3aa: CASSSKPGLAGYNEQFF
j_gene: TRBJ2-1
d_gene: TRBD2
v_gene: TRBV11-1
abundance: NA

CDR3nt: TGTGCCAGCAGGTTCACAGGGGACACTGAAGCTTTCTTT
CDR3aa: CASRFTGDTEAFF
j_gene: TRBJ1-1
d_gene: TRBD1
v_gene: TRBV7-2
abundance: NA

CDR3nt: TGCGCCAGCAGTCTATCGGGACAGGGGGGCGCTGAAGCTTTCTTT
CDR3aa: CASSLSGQGGAEAFF
j_gene: TRBJ1-1
d_gene: TRBD1
v_gene: TRBV5-1
abundance: NA

CDR3nt: TGTGCCAGTAGTATAGATCGTGGCAGGACCATCTATGGCTACACCTTC
CDR3aa: CASSIDRGRTIYGYTF
j_gene: TRBJ1-2
d_gene: NA
v_gene: TRBV19
abundance: NA

CDR3nt: TGTGCCAGCAGCTCCAGGGACTGGGGGACCCAGTACTTC
CDR3aa: CASSSRDWGTQYF
j_gene: TRBJ2-5
d_gene: NA
v_gene: TRBV7-8
abundance: NA

CDR3nt: TGTGCCAGCAGCCTTAGGGGACAGGGCCTCATTTACGAGCAGTACTTC
CDR3aa: CASSLRGQGLIYEQYF
j_gene: TRBJ2-7
d_gene: TRBD1
v_gene: TRBV7-9
abundance: NA

CDR3nt: TGTGCCAGCAGCCAGGGGAGGGAGACCCAGTACTTC
CDR3aa: CASSQGRETQYF
j_gene: TRBJ2-5
d_gene: NA
v_gene: TRBV7-9
abundance: NA

CDR3nt: TGTGCCAGCAGCACACCGACAGCCTACGAGCAGTACTTC
CDR3aa: CASSTPTAYEQYF
j_gene: TRBJ2-7
d_gene: NA
v_gene: TRBV5-4
abundance: NA

CDR3nt: TGCGCCAGCAGCCAAGATAGGTCGGGTTACGAGCAGTACTTC
CDR3aa: CASSQDRSGYEQYF
j_gene: TRBJ2-7
d_gene: NA
v_gene: TRBV4-3
abundance: NA

CDR3nt: TGTGCCAGCAGCCCCGGGAGTGTATCCTACAATGAGCAGTTCTTC
CDR3aa: CASSPGSVSYNEQFF
j_gene: TRBJ2-1
d_gene: NA
v_gene: TRBV7-3
abundance: NA

CDR3nt: TGTGCCAGCAGCCCTGAGGGTAGCTTCGTCACCGGGGAGCTGTTTTTT
CDR3aa: CASSPEGSFVTGELFF
j_gene: TRBJ2-2
d_gene: NA
v_gene: TRBV6-4
abundance: NA